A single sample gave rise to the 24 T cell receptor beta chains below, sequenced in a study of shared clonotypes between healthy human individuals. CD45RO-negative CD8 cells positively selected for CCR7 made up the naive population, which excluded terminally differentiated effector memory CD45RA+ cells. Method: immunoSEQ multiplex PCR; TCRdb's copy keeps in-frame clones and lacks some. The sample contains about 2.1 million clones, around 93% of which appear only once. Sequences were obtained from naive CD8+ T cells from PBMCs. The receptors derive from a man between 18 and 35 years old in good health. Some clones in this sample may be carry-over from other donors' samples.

The DNA of the CDR3 is TGTGCCAGCAGTTTATCAGGGGCAGGCACTGAAGCTTTCTTT. It yields the protein CASSLSGAGTEAFF. The chain recombines TRBV28 with TRBJ1-1; D is possibly TRBD1 (6 bases). Germline lookup yields CDR1 MDHEN and CDR2 SYDVKM. The CDR3 runs to 14 residues. The V end was cut by 1 base, the J end by 4 bases, with 10 bases between.

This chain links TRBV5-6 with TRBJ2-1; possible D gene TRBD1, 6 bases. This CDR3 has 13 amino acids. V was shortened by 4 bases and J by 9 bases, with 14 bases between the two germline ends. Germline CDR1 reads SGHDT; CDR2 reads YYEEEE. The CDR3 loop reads CASSRGAGAEQFF. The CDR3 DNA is TGTGCCAGCAGCAGGGGCGCAGGGGCTGAGCAGTTCTTC.

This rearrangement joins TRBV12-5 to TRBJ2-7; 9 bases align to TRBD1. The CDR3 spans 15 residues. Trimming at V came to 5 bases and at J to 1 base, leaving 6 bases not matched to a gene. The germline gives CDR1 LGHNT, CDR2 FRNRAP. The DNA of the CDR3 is TGTGCTAGTGGTCCCACAGGGGGCAAGTCCTACGAGCAGTACTTC. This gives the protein CASGPTGGKSYEQYF.

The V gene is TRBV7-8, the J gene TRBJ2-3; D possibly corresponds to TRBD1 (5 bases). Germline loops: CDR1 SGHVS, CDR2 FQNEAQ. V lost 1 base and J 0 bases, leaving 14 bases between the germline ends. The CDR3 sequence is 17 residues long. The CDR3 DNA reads TGTGCCAGCAGCTTAGGGGGCTGGGTTACTAGCACAGATACGCAGTATTTT. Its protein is CASSLGGWVTSTDTQYF.

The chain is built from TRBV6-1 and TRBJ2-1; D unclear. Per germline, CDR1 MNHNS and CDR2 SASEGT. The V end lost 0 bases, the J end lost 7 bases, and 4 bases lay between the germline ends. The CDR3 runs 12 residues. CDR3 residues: CASSEAPNEQFF. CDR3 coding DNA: TGTGCCAGCAGTGAAGCCCCGAATGAGCAGTTCTTC.

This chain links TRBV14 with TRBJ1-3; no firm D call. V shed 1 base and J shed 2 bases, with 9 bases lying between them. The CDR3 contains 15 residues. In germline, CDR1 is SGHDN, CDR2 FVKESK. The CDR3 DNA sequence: TGTGCCAGCAGCCAAGGGGTCCGGCCTGGAAACACCATATATTTT. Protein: CASSQGVRPGNTIYF.

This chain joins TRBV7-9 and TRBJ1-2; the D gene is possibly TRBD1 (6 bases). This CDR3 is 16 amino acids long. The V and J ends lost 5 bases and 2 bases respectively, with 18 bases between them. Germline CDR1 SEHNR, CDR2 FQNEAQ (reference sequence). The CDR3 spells CASSDTSQGPNYGYTF. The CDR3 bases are TGTGCCAGCAGCGATACATCACAGGGACCCAACTATGGCTACACCTTC.

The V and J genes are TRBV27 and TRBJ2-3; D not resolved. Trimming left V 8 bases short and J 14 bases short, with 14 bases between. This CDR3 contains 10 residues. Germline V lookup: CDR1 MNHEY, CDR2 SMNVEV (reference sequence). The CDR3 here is CASGPPLLYF. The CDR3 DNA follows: TGTGCCAGCGGGCCCCCACTTCTGTATTTT.

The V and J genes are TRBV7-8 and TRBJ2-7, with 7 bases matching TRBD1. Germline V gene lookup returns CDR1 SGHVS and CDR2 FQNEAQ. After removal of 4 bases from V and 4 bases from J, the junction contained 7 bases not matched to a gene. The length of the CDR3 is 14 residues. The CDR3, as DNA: TGTGCCAGCAGCTCAGACAGGGACGGGTACGAGCAGTACTTC. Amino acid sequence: CASSSDRDGYEQYF.

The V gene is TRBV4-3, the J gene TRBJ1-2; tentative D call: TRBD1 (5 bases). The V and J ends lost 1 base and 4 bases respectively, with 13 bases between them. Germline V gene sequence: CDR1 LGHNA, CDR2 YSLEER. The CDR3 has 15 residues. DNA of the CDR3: TGCGCCAGCAGCCAAGGTCAGGGATTTCCCTATGGCTACACCTTC. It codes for CASSQGQGFPYGYTF.

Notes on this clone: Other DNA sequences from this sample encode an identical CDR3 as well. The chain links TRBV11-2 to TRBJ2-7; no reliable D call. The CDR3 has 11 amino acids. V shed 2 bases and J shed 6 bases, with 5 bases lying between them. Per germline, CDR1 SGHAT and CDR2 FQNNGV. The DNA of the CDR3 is TGTGCCAGCAGCTTACTCGGCGAGCAGTACTTC. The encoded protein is CASSLLGEQYF.

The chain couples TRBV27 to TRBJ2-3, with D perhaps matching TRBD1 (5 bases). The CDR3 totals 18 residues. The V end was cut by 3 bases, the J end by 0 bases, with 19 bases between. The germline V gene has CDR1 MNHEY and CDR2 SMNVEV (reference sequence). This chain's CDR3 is CASSFLPSRATSTDTQYF. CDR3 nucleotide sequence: TGTGCCAGCAGTTTTCTTCCTTCCAGGGCGACTAGCACAGATACGCAGTATTTT.

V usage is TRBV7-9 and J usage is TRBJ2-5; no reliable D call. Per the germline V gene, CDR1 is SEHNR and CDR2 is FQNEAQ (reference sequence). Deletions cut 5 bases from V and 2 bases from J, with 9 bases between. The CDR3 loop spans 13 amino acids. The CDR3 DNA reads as TGTGCCAGCAGCCCAACAGATCAAGAGACCCAGTACTTC. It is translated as CASSPTDQETQYF.

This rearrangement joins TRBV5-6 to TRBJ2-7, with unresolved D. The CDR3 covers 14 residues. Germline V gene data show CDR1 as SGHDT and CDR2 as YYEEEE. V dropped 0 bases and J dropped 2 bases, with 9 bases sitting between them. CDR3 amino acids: CASSLGVDPYEQYF. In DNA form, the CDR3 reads TGTGCCAGCAGCTTGGGGGTGGACCCCTACGAGCAGTACTTC.

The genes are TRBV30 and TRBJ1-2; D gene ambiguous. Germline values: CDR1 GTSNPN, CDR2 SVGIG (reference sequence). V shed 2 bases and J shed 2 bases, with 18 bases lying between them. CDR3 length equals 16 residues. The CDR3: CAWSKNTPTINYGYTF. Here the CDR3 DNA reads TGTGCCTGGAGTAAGAATACACCCACCATAAACTATGGCTACACCTTC.

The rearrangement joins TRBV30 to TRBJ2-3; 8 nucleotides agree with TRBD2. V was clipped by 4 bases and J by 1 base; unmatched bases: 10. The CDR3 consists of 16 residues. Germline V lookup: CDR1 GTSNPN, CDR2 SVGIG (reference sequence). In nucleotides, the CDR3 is TGTGCCTGGACTTCAGGACTAGCAGCAGGCACAGATACGCAGTATTTT. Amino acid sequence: CAWTSGLAAGTDTQYF. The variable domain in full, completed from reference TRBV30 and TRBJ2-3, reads SQTIHQWPATLVQPVGSPLSLECTVEGTSNPNLYWYRQAAGRGLQLLFYSVGIGQISSEVPQNLSASRPQDRQFILSSKKLLLSDSGFYLCAWTSGLAAGTDTQYFGPGTRLTVL.

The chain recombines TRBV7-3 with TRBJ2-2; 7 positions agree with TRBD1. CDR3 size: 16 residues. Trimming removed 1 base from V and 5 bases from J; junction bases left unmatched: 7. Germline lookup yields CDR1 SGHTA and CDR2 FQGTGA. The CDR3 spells CASSLKGAPGTGELFF. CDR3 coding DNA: TGTGCCAGCAGCTTAAAGGGGGCCCCGGGTACCGGGGAGCTGTTTTTT.

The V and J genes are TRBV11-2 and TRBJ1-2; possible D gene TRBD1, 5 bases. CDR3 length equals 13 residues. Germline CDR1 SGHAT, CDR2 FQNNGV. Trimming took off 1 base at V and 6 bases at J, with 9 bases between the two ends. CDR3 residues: CASSLGGADGYTF. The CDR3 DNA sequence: TGTGCCAGCAGCTTAGGGGGCGCGGATGGCTACACCTTC.

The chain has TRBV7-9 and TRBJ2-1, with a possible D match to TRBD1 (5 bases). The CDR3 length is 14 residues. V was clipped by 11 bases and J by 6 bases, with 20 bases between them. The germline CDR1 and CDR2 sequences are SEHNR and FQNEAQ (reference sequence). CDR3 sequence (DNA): TGTGCCGAGGAACATAGGGGTTTAGGCAATGAGCAGTTCTTC. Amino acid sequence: CAEEHRGLGNEQFF.

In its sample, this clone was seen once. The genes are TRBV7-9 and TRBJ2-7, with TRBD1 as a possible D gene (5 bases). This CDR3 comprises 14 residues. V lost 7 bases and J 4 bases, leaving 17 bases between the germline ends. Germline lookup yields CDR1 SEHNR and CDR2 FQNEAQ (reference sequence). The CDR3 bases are TGTGCCAGCACCCTACAGGAAACGTCGTACGAGCAGTACTTC. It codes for CASTLQETSYEQYF. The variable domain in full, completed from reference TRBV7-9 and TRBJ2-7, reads DTGVSQNPRHKITKRGQNVTFRCDPISEHNRLYWYRQTLGQGPEFLTYFQNEAQLEKSRLLSDRFSAERPKGSFSTLEIQRTEQGDSAMYLCASTLQETSYEQYFGPGTRLTVT.

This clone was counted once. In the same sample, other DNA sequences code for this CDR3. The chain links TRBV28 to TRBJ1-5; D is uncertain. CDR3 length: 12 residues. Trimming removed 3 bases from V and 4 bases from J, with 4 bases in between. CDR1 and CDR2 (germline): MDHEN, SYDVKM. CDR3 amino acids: CASSFQNQPQHF. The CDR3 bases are TGTGCCAGCAGTTTTCAGAATCAGCCCCAGCATTTT.

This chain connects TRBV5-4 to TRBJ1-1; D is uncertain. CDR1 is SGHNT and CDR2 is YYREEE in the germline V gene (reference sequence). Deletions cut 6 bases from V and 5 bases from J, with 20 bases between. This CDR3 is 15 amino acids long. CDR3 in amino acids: CASTTRPTGWTEAFF. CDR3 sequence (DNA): TGTGCCAGCACCACTCGCCCCACCGGATGGACTGAAGCTTTCTTT.

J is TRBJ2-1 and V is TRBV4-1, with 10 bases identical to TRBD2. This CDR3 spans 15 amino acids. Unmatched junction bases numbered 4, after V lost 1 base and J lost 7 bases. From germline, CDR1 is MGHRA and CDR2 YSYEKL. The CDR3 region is CASSQVTSGMNEQFF. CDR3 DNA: TGCGCCAGCAGCCAAGTCACTAGCGGGATGAATGAGCAGTTCTTC.

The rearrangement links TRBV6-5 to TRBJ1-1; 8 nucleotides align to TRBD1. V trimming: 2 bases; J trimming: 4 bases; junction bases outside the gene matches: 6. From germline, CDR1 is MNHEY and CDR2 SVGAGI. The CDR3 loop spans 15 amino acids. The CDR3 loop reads CASSYPGQGVTEAFF. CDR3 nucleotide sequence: TGTGCCAGCAGTTACCCCGGACAGGGAGTCACTGAAGCTTTCTTT.